This T cell receptor beta chain originates from a study of technical replicates of blood from several donors. J lost 3 bases, V lost 6 bases, and 5 bases had no gene match. The germline V gene has CDR1 MNHNS and CDR2 SASEGT. This CDR3 region has 14 residues. Using immunoSEQ multiplex PCR, the repertoire was profiled, and TCRdb retains in-frame clones only, with some absent. The repertoire has roughly 80,000 clones, roughly 94% of them found once; the top ten carry 0.38%. This chain connects TRBV6-1 to TRBJ1-5; 7 nucleotides match TRBD1. Sequenced: T cells isolated from PBMCs. The TCR was taken from a human donor in good health. The CDR3, as DNA: TGTGCCAGCAGGAGGGACAGCCCCAATCAGCCCCAGCATTTT. Translated: CASRRDSPNQPQHF.